This TCR beta chain stems from a study of shared clonotypes between healthy human individuals. Assay used: immunoSEQ multiplex PCR; TCRdb lists only in-frame clones, some missing. The table has under 2,000,000 clones, less than 95% seen once. CDR3 length equals 13 residues. V shed 3 bases and J shed 8 bases, with 13 bases lying between them. The germline CDR1 and CDR2 sequences are LGHNT and FRNRAP. CD45RO-negative, CCR7-positively selected cells formed the naive CD8 fraction, excluding terminally differentiated effector memory CD45RA+ cells. The V and J genes are TRBV12-5 and TRBJ1-2; no definite D call. The sequenced material came from naive CD8+ T cells sorted from blood. This clonotype originated in a man between 18 and 35 years old in good health. Here the CDR3 DNA reads TGTGCTAGTGGTTTCCCCCTACAGTGGGGCTACACCTTC. This codes for CASGFPLQWGYTF.